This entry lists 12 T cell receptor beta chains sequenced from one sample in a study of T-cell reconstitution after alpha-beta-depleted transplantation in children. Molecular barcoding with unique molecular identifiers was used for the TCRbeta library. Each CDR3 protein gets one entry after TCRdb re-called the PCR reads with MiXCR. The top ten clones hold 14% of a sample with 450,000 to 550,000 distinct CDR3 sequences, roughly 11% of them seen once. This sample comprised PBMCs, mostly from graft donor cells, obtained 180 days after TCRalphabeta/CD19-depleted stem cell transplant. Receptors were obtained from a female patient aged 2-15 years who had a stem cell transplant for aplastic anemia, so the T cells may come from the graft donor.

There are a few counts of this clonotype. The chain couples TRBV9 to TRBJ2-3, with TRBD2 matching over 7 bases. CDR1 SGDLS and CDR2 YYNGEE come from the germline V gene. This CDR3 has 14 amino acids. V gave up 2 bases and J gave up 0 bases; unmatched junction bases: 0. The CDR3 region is CASSVRGSTDTQYF. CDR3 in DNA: TGTGCCAGCAGCGTGCGGGGGAGCACAGATACGCAGTATTTT.

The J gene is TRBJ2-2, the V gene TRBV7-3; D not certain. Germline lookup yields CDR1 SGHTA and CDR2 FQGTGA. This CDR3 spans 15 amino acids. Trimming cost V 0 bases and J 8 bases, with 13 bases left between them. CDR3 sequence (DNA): TGTGCCAGCAGCTTAACGGTCGCGGCCGGGGGGGAGCTGTTTTTT. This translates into CASSLTVAAGGELFF.

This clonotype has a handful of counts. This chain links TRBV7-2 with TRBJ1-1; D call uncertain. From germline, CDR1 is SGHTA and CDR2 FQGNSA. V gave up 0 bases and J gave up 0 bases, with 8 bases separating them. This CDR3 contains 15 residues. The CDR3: CASSLAYTVNTEAFF. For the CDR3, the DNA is TGTGCCAGCAGCTTAGCCTATACAGTGAACACTGAAGCTTTCTTT. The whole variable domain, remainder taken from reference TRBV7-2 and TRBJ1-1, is GAGVSQSPSNKVTEKGKDVELRCDPISGHTALYWYRQSLGQGLEFLIYFQGNSAPDKSGLPSDRFSAERTGGSVSTLTIQRTQQEDSAVYLCASSLAYTVNTEAFFGQGTRLTVV.

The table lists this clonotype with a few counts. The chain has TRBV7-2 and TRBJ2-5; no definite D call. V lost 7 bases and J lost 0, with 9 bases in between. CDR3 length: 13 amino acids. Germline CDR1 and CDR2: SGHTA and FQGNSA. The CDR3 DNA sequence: TGTGCCAGCACTTTGTCCTACCAAGAGACCCAGTACTTC. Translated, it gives CASTLSYQETQYF.

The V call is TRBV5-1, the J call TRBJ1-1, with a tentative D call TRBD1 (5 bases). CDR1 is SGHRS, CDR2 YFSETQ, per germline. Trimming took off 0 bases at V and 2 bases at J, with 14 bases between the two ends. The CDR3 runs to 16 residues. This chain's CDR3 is CASSLVVAGVNTEAFF. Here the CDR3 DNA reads TGCGCCAGCAGCTTGGTTGTGGCGGGGGTAAACACTGAAGCTTTCTTT.

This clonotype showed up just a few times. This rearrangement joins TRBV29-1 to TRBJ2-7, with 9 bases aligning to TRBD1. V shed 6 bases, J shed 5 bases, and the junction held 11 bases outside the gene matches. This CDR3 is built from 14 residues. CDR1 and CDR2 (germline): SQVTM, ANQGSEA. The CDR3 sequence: CSVENRTGAHEQYF. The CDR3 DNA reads TGCAGCGTCGAGAACCGGACAGGGGCCCACGAGCAGTACTTC.

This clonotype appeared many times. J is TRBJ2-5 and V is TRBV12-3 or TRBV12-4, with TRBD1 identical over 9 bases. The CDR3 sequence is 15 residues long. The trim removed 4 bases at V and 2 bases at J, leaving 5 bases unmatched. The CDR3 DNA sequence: TGTGCCAGCAGTTCCGGGACAGGGTGGCAAGAGACCCAGTACTTC. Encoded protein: CASSSGTGWQETQYF.

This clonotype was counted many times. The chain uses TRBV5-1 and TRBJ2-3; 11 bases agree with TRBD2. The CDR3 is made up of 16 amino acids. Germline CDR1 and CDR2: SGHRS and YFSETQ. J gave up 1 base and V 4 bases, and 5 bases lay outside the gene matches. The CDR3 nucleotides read TGCGCCAGCAGCGTATTAGCGGGAGGGGGCACAGATACGCAGTATTTT. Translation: CASSVLAGGGTDTQYF.

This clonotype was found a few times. CDR3 residues: CSATRTGTGSSYEQYV. CDR3 DNA sequence: TGCAGTGCAACGAGAACCGGGACAGGGAGCTCCTACGAGCAGTACGTC. This chain joins TRBV20-1 and TRBJ2-7; the match to TRBD1 covers 9 bases. The CDR3 has 16 residues. CDR1 is DFQATT and CDR2 is SNEGSKA in the germline V gene (reference sequence). V shed 6 bases and J 0 bases; nucleotides not matched to a gene: 12.

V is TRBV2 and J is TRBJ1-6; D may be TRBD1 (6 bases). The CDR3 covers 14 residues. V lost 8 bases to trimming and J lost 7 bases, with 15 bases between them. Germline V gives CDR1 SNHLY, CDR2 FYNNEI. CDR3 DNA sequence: TGTGCCAGCGGGATCGGGGGCTGGAATTCACCCCTCCACTTT. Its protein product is CASGIGGWNSPLHF.

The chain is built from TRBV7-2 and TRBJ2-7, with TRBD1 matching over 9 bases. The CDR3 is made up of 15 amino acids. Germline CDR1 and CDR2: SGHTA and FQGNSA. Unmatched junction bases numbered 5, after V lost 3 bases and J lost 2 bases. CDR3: CASSFATGGTYEQYV. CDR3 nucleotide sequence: TGTGCCAGCAGCTTCGCGACAGGGGGAACCTACGAGCAGTACGTC.

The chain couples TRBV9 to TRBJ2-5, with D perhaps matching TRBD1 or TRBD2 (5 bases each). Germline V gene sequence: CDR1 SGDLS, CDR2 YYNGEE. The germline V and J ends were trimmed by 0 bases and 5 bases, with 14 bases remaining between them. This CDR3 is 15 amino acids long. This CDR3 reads CASSVDSRDRETQYF. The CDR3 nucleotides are TGTGCCAGCAGCGTAGACTCCCGGGACCGGGAGACCCAGTACTTC.